This T cell receptor (beta chain) is from a study of regulatory T cells in long-lasting Graves disease. This clonotype was recorded at least ten times. The antigen is unknown. Study-level points and caveats: There was favoring of TRBV28, TRBJ1-2 and TRBJ2-5 in persistent disease. Whereas nearly 1,000 public clonotypes were shared by new patients, persistent patients shared more, at some 3,000.

The CDR3 is made up of 16 amino acids. CDR1 and CDR2 (germline): LGHDT, YNNKEL (reference sequence). Trimming removed 1 base from V and 1 base from J, with 10 bases in between. Time point: newly diagnosed GD, antithyroid drugs for less than 3 months. Making the TCR library involved RNA that had been extracted from PBMCs. CDR3 regions were amplified by Arm-PCR using iRepertoire HTBI primers to build TCR beta libraries. MiXCR, run by TCRdb on the multiplex PCR reads, gives a single entry per CDR3 protein. The table has approximately 270,000 distinct CDR3 sequences, under 20% seen once. These data were also filed under a second study, of T cells in Graves' hyperthyroidism and ophthalmopathy.

The material sequenced was peripheral blood mononuclear cells (PBMCs), taken at new diagnosis, from a patient treated with antithyroid drugs. The TCR sequence derives from a woman aged 30 to 39 with Graves disease. The chain employs TRBV3-1 and TRBJ2-2, with a weak D call TRBD2 (6 bases). CDR3 residues: CASSQGIAVNTGELFF. Written as DNA, the CDR3 is TGTGCCAGCAGCCAAGGAATAGCGGTGAACACCGGGGAGCTGTTTTTT.